This entry lists 30 T cell receptor beta chains sequenced from one sample in a study of blood T cell repertoires in COVID-19. Sequencing was performed with immunoSEQ multiplex PCR; in TCRdb, only in-frame clones are kept and a portion is missing. The sample includes 130,000 to 150,000 clones, over 60% of them seen just once. Sequencing was carried out using peripheral blood. These receptors all stem from an elderly man with acute or convalescent COVID-19.

This clone was seen only once. The chain links TRBV4-2 to TRBJ1-5, with a tentative D call TRBD1 (6 bases). The V end was cut by 1 base, the J end by 4 bases, with 11 bases between. Germline CDR1 LGHNA, CDR2 YNFKEQ. The CDR3 extends over 15 amino acids. CDR3 in amino acids: CASSQVQDRNQPQHF. The CDR3 region has the DNA TGTGCCAGCAGCCAAGTGCAGGACAGAAATCAGCCCCAGCATTTT.

The V gene is TRBV28, the J gene TRBJ1-2, with D possibly TRBD1 on 5 matching bases. Germline lookup yields CDR1 MDHEN and CDR2 SYDVKM. V was pared by 6 bases and J by 7 bases, with 15 bases between. The CDR3 has 13 residues. The CDR3 region is CASSSDRFRGYTF. The CDR3 DNA reads TGTGCCAGCAGCTCCGACAGATTTCGTGGCTACACCTTC.

This clone was counted a single time. The chain couples TRBV19 to TRBJ1-5, with no clear D. Germline assignment: CDR1 LNHDA and CDR2 SQIVND (reference sequence). Deletions cut 3 bases from V and 0 bases from J, with 3 bases between. CDR3 length: 13 amino acids. The CDR3 reads CASSISSNQPQHF. The DNA for the CDR3 is TGTGCCAGTAGTATCAGTAGCAATCAGCCCCAGCATTTT. Full variable domain (outside the CDR3, taken from reference TRBV19 and TRBJ1-5): DGGITQSPKYLFRKEGQNVTLSCEQNLNHDAMYWYRQDPGQGLRLIYYSQIVNDFQKGDIAEGYSVSREKKESFPLTVTSAQKNPTAFYLCASSISSNQPQHFGDGTRLSIL.

The CDR3 loop is CATTKEEAEKLFF. The CDR3 bases are TGTGCCACCACCAAGGAAGAGGCTGAAAAACTGTTTTTT. This chain connects TRBV28 to TRBJ1-4; no clear D. Trimming shortened V by 10 bases and J by 7 bases, and 16 bases separated the two germline ends. CDR3 length: 13 amino acids. Germline-derived CDR1 and CDR2 are MDHEN and SYDVKM.

This chain joins TRBV19 and TRBJ2-1; the match to TRBD1 covers 8 bases. This CDR3 contains 14 residues. Germline assignment: CDR1 LNHDA and CDR2 SQIVND (reference sequence). V lost 6 bases, J lost 9 bases, and 10 bases stayed unmatched. Written as DNA, the CDR3 is TGTGCCAGTAGCCGGGACAGGTTTGGTGGTGAGCAGTTCTTC. Translating gives CASSRDRFGGEQFF.

This clone was picked up a small number of times. This sequence joins TRBV11-1 and TRBJ1-1; no firm D call. The ends were cut back, 5 bases at V and 0 bases at J, with 10 bases in the middle. This CDR3 comprises 14 residues. Germline CDR1 is SGHAT and CDR2 is FQDESV (reference sequence). CDR3 DNA sequence: TGTGCCAGCAGCCCGAGGATGATGAACACTGAAGCTTTCTTT. Translation: CASSPRMMNTEAFF.

The count of this clone is one. The chain employs TRBV3-1 (or the pseudogene TRBV3-2) and TRBJ1-2; 7 bases are a match to TRBD1. After removal of 1 base from V and 8 bases from J, the junction contained 7 bases not matched to a gene. Looked up from germline, CDR1 is LGHDT and CDR2 is YNNKEL (reference sequence). The CDR3 has 14 residues. In DNA, the CDR3 is TGTGCCAGCAGCCAAGTGAGGGGGCCTTACGGCTACACCTTC. It encodes CASSQVRGPYGYTF.

The chain joins TRBV29-1 to TRBJ2-5, with TRBD2 as a possible D gene (5 bases). CDR3 size: 15 residues. The V gene's germline CDR1 is SQVTM and CDR2 ANQGSEA. V lost 6 bases to trimming and J lost 2 bases, with 19 bases between them. The CDR3 loop is CSVPSPRGPQETQYF. The CDR3, as DNA: TGCAGCGTCCCCTCTCCGAGAGGGCCACAAGAGACCCAGTACTTC.

The chain combines TRBV12-3 or TRBV12-4 with TRBJ1-2; TRBD1 agrees at 10 bases. The CDR3 is made up of 13 amino acids. The V and J ends lost 5 bases and 4 bases, in that order; junction bases with no gene match: 1. In DNA form, the CDR3 reads TGTGCCAGCAGTAGGACAGGGGGCTATGGCTACACCTTC. Protein: CASSRTGGYGYTF.

This clone came up once. The J gene is TRBJ1-1, the V gene TRBV11-2; D is uncertain. Germline CDR1 SGHAT, CDR2 FQNNGV. The V end lost 4 bases, the J end lost 1 base, and 7 bases lay between the germline ends. This CDR3 has 13 amino acids. CDR3 sequence (DNA): TGTGCCAGCAGCTCGCAGGCGAACACTGAAGCTTTCTTT. This encodes CASSSQANTEAFF.

The rearrangement joins TRBV28 to TRBJ1-1, with a weak D call TRBD1 (6 bases). This CDR3 has 16 residues. V shed 5 bases and J shed 1 base, with 17 bases lying between them. Germline V gives CDR1 MDHEN, CDR2 SYDVKM. The CDR3 reads CASSLTQGRGNTEAFF. The CDR3 DNA sequence: TGTGCCAGCAGTCTAACCCAGGGGAGGGGGAACACTGAAGCTTTCTTT.

The chain has TRBV3-1 (or the pseudogene TRBV3-2) and TRBJ1-1; 7 bases align to TRBD1. Germline CDR1 reads LGHDT; CDR2 reads YNNKEL (reference sequence). This CDR3 spans 19 amino acids. Unmatched junction bases numbered 13, after V lost 0 bases and J lost 0 bases. For the CDR3, the DNA is TGTGCCAGCAGCCAAGACAGGATCAAACAGGGGACCTTGAACACTGAAGCTTTCTTT. This sequence encodes CASSQDRIKQGTLNTEAFF.

This chain joins TRBV6-5 and TRBJ1-2, with 11 bases fitting TRBD1. V lost 6 bases to trimming and J lost 7 bases; unmatched junction nucleotides: 7. Germline loops: CDR1 MNHEY, CDR2 SVGAGI. The CDR3 is made up of 14 amino acids. In DNA form, the CDR3 reads TGTGCCAGCAGGGTCGGACAGGGGGCTTCTGGCTACACCTTC. The encoded protein is CASRVGQGASGYTF.

V is TRBV4-3 and J is TRBJ2-2; D remains unclear. Trimming shortened V by 0 bases and J by 0 bases, and 14 bases separated the two germline ends. This CDR3 has 18 amino acids. Germline CDR1 and CDR2: LGHNA and YSLEER. The CDR3 nucleotides read TGCGCCAGCAGCCAAGAATATCCTGGCAGGACGAACACCGGGGAGCTGTTTTTT. This gives the protein CASSQEYPGRTNTGELFF.

J is TRBJ2-5 and V is TRBV6-5; possible D gene TRBD2, 6 bases. The V gene's germline CDR1 is MNHEY and CDR2 SVGAGI. The CDR3 runs 14 residues. Trimming removed 11 bases at V and 5 bases at J, with 21 bases between. CDR3 loop: CACRPTGGGETQYF. The CDR3 nucleotides are TGTGCCTGTAGACCGACGGGCGGAGGGGAGACCCAGTACTTC.

J is TRBJ1-6 and V is TRBV5-1; no firm D call. The CDR3 contains 16 residues. Looked up from germline, CDR1 is SGHRS and CDR2 is YFSETQ. The ends were cut back, 4 bases at V and 2 bases at J, with 13 bases in the middle. The CDR3 DNA reads TGCGCCAGCAGCCCGGAGGGCTCCCCCTATAATTCACCCCTCCACTTT. Translating it yields CASSPEGSPYNSPLHF.

The V gene is TRBV4-3, the J gene TRBJ1-1; no definite D call. Trimming pared 2 bases from V and 2 bases from J, leaving 18 bases between. This CDR3 is 17 amino acids long. CDR1 LGHNA and CDR2 YSLEER come from the germline V gene. The CDR3 sequence is CASSQWYVGERNTEAFF. As DNA, the CDR3 is TGCGCCAGCAGCCAATGGTATGTCGGGGAACGAAACACTGAAGCTTTCTTT.

This sequence joins TRBV18 and TRBJ2-1, with TRBD2 matching 7 bases. The CDR3 is made up of 12 amino acids. Trimming at V came to 6 bases and at J to 8 bases, leaving 4 bases not matched to a gene. Germline-derived CDR1 and CDR2 are KGHSH and LQKENI. The CDR3 DNA reads TGTGCCAGCTCTCGGGGGAGGGATGAGCAGTTCTTC. Its protein product is CASSRGRDEQFF.

V gene TRBV20-1 combines with J gene TRBJ2-7; D perhaps matches TRBD1 (5 bases). In germline, CDR1 is DFQATT, CDR2 SNEGSKA (reference sequence). The CDR3 contains 11 residues. Trimming took 2 bases from V and 7 from J, leaving 9 bases between them. This chain's CDR3 is CSARQGLEQYF. Here the CDR3 DNA reads TGCAGTGCTAGACAGGGTCTGGAGCAGTACTTC.

The V gene is TRBV7-2, the J gene TRBJ2-7; no definite D call. V lost 1 base, J lost 5 bases, and 12 bases lay in between. CDR3 size: 14 residues. Germline-derived CDR1 and CDR2 are SGHTA and FQGNSA. In DNA, the CDR3 is TGTGCCAGCAGCTTAGATACGGTGATCCACGAGCAGTACTTC. This encodes CASSLDTVIHEQYF.

The chain uses TRBV28 and TRBJ1-6; D gene unclear. The CDR3 is 15 amino acids. Germline CDR1 and CDR2: MDHEN and SYDVKM. V was clipped by 6 bases and J by 5 bases, with 14 bases between them. The DNA for the CDR3 is TGTGCCAGCAGGTCCTTTTTGAGGAATAATTCACCCCTCCACTTT. It encodes CASRSFLRNNSPLHF.

The J gene is TRBJ2-7, the V gene TRBV7-8, with 7 nucleotides matching TRBD2. The germline CDR1 and CDR2 sequences are SGHVS and FQNEAQ. The CDR3 sequence is 15 residues long. The junction had 9 bases not matched to a gene; V was cut back by 4 bases and J by 3 bases. This chain's CDR3 is CASSSGWWGGYEQYF. The CDR3 coding sequence is TGTGCCAGCAGCTCCGGTTGGTGGGGGGGCTACGAGCAGTACTTC.

This chain joins TRBV11-2 and TRBJ1-6; D uncertain. Trimming removed 3 bases from V and 6 bases from J, with 9 bases in between. Germline lookup yields CDR1 SGHAT and CDR2 FQNNGV. This CDR3 is built from 14 residues. CDR3 residues: CASSLLLTNSPLHF. The CDR3 bases are TGTGCCAGCAGCTTGTTACTCACTAATTCACCCCTCCACTTT.

The CDR3 loop is CASGARSNQPQHF. The CDR3 DNA reads as TGTGCCAGCGGGGCGCGTAGCAATCAGCCCCAGCATTTT. The V call is TRBV28, the J call TRBJ1-5; weak D call: TRBD1 (5 bases). The CDR3 is 13 residues long. With 8 bases removed from V and 0 bases from J, the gap between germline ends came to 8 bases. Germline CDR1 reads MDHEN; CDR2 reads SYDVKM.

This chain joins TRBV11-2 and TRBJ2-1; a possible D gene is TRBD2 (7 bases). The CDR3 has 17 residues. Deletions cut 1 base from V and 0 bases from J, with 13 bases between. Per germline, CDR1 SGHAT and CDR2 FQNNGV. Here the CDR3 reads CASSLVDGGASYNEQFF. CDR3 sequence (DNA): TGTGCCAGCAGCTTAGTAGATGGGGGGGCCTCCTACAATGAGCAGTTCTTC.

The V call is TRBV4-1, the J call TRBJ2-7, with 8 bases lining up with TRBD1. The trim removed 4 bases at V and 3 bases at J, leaving 14 bases unmatched. This CDR3 is 17 amino acids long. The germline CDR1 and CDR2 sequences are MGHRA and YSYEKL. The CDR3 region is CASSPPNVRTGIYEQYF. In nucleotides, the CDR3 is TGCGCCAGCAGCCCCCCAAATGTGAGGACAGGGATCTACGAGCAGTACTTC.

The CDR3 DNA is TGTGCCAGCAGTGGACTCAATAGCAATCAGCCCCAGCATTTT. It encodes CASSGLNSNQPQHF. J is TRBJ1-5 and V is TRBV6-2 or TRBV6-3; D ambiguous. The CDR3 is 14 amino acids. V was clipped by 5 bases and J by 0 bases, with 8 bases between them. Germline assignment: CDR1 MNHEY and CDR2 SVGEGT.

A single count supports this clone. CDR3 coding DNA: TGTGCCAGCTCACCACGCGGGGGTGTATCAGGGAACACTGAAGCTTTCTTT. Its protein is CASSPRGGVSGNTEAFF. The chain employs TRBV18 and TRBJ1-1, with D perhaps TRBD1 (5 bases). CDR3 size: 17 residues. V was clipped by 1 base and J by 1 base, with 16 bases between them. Looked up from germline, CDR1 is KGHSH and CDR2 is LQKENI.

This chain joins TRBV9 and TRBJ1-1, with TRBD1 as a possible D gene (6 bases). Germline V lookup: CDR1 SGDLS, CDR2 YYNGEE. This CDR3 comprises 14 residues. V lost 2 bases and J 2 bases, leaving 10 bases between the germline ends. Written as DNA, the CDR3 is TGTGCCAGCAGCGTTGCGGACAGAAACACTGAAGCTTTCTTT. Its protein product is CASSVADRNTEAFF.

The V and J genes are TRBV4-2 and TRBJ1-2; 11 bases fit TRBD1. From germline, CDR1 is LGHNA and CDR2 YNFKEQ. The V and J ends lost 0 bases and 5 bases, in that order; junction bases with no gene match: 5. CDR3 length: 16 amino acids. Here the CDR3 DNA reads TGTGCCAGCAGCCAAGATGGGGGACAGGGGGGGTATGGCTACACCTTC. As protein: CASSQDGGQGGYGYTF.